This T cell receptor beta chain was profiled in a study of T cell responses to AZD1222 COVID-19 vaccine. Clones were sequenced by immunoSEQ multiplex PCR, and TCRdb holds only the in-frame ones, with some missing. The repertoire holds 70,000 to 95,000 clones, with roughly 90% as singletons. The V gene lost 2 bases and the J gene lost 4 bases, with 14 bases spanning the gap. Germline V CDR1 and CDR2: SEHNR, FQNEAQ (reference sequence). The CDR3 runs 15 residues. This specimen was peripheral blood, taken on day 0 of MenACWY control vaccination. This chain links TRBV7-9 with TRBJ1-2, with D tentatively TRBD1 (6 bases). The sequence was collected from an adult in good health. The CDR3: CASSLPQRTVYGYTF. The DNA of the CDR3 is TGTGCCAGCAGCTTACCTCAGAGGACAGTCTATGGCTACACCTTC.